This record concerns one T cell receptor beta chain sequence. What it binds is unknown. This record belongs to a study of OX40 agonist ivuxolimab in advanced cancers. Study-level information: Hepatocellular carcinoma, melanoma, renal cell or head and neck cancer occurred in dose-escalation patients. It was permissible to have had prior anti-PD-1, anti-PD-L1 or anti-CTLA-4 therapy, and around 40% had some.

Study-wide results and limits: CD8+ T cells (on average) carried more expanded clones than CD4+ T cells.

The CDR3 is 14 residues long. V dropped 5 bases and J dropped 3 bases, with 10 bases sitting between them. Germline V CDR1 and CDR2: SGHTA, FQGTGA. Sequencing used immunoSEQ multiplex PCR; TCRdb keeps in-frame clones, though not all of them. The table includes about 67,000 clones, 87% detected once. The sequencing used CD4+ or CD8+ T cells sorted from blood, collected in a trial of the OX40 agonist ivuxolimab. The TCR comes from an adult with an advanced solid tumor such as melanoma, head and neck, liver or kidney cancer. The gene calls are TRBV7-3 and TRBJ2-2; D possibly matches TRBD1 or TRBD2 (5 bases each). The CDR3 sequence: CASSPGPHTGELFF. The CDR3 nucleotides read TGTGCCAGCAGCCCGGGACCACACACCGGGGAGCTGTTTTTT.